A selection of T cell receptor beta chains follows, all from one sample in a study of regulatory T cells. Measured with immunoSEQ multiplex PCR; TCRdb has only the in-frame clones, and not every one. Of 30,000 to 40,000 clones listed, over 90% are singletons. The sequenced material came from conventional CD4+ T cells sorted from blood. These receptors originate from a child aged 2 to 10 with CD3G deficiency. The CDR3 runs from the conserved cysteine through the conserved F or W. A D gene is named only where the DNA matches it firmly. Not all rows give a size; the values are once, few, many and, for expanded clones, a class.

>-|TRBJ1-2|TRBV5-1|-
TGCGCCAGCAGCTTGGGTTACAACTATGGCTACACCTTC
CASSLGYNYGYTF
>-|TRBJ2-1|TRBV20-1|-
TGCAGTGCTAGTCGGCATGGTGAGCAGTTCTTC
CSASRHGEQFF
>TRBD1|TRBJ1-2|TRBV28|-
TGTGCCAGCAGTTTGGCAGGGGGGAATGGCTACACCTTC
CASSLAGGNGYTF
>-|TRBJ2-6|TRBV19|-
TGTGCCAGTAGGCCGAGGGGGGCCAACGTCCTGACTTTC
CASRPRGANVLTF
>-|TRBJ2-1|TRBV7-8|-
TGTGCCAGCACAACGGGAATGCACAATGAGCAGTTCTTC
CASTTGMHNEQFF
>TRBD2|TRBJ2-1|TRBV10-2|-
TGCGCCAGCAGTGGGGAGGGACTAGGGGGATACAATGAGCAGTTCTTC
CASSGEGLGGYNEQFF
>-|TRBJ1-1|TRBV18|-
TGTGCCAGCTCACCGGCGATAGCGGACACTGAAGCTTTCTTT
CASSPAIADTEAFF
>-|TRBJ2-3|TRBV20-1|-
TGCAGTGCTCGAGGAGATACGCAGTATTTT
CSARGDTQYF
>-|TRBJ1-4|TRBV10-1|-
TGCGCCAGCAGAGCCCATCCTCGGATAAAGCGTACAACTAATGAAAAACTGTTTTTT
CASRAHPRIKRTTNEKLFF
>-|TRBJ2-7|TRBV6-1|-
TGTGCCAGCAGTGAAGCAGGGAGCTCCTACGAGCAGTACTTC
CASSEAGSSYEQYF
>-|TRBJ2-7|TRBV28|-
TGTGCCAGCAGTTCCCCCGGGAAACTACACTCCGAGCAGTACTTC
CASSSPGKLHSEQYF
>-|TRBJ1-1|TRBV28|once
TGTGCCAGCAGTTTTCTACAGGGACCCTTGAGGGACACTGAAGCTTTCTTT
CASSFLQGPLRDTEAFF
>-|TRBJ1-4|TRBV1|-
TGCACCAGCAGCCCGGACAGGGGGCGCCGACCTAATGAAAAACTGTTTTTT
CTSSPDRGRRPNEKLFF
>TRBD2|TRBJ2-7|TRBV28|-
TGTGCCACCCAAGCGGGAGGGCCGAGTGAGCAGTACTTC
CATQAGGPSEQYF
>TRBD1|TRBJ1-1|TRBV29-1|-
TGCAGCGTTGCCCAAGGGGACAGCACTGAAGCTTTCTTT
CSVAQGDSTEAFF
>-|TRBJ2-2|TRBV28|-
TGTGCCAGCAGTTTGTGGAACACCGGGGAGCTGTTTTTT
CASSLWNTGELFF
>-|TRBJ2-3|TRBV28|-
TGTGCCAGCAGTTTAGGAAGCACAGATACGCAGTATTTT
CASSLGSTDTQYF
>-|TRBJ2-3|TRBV19|-
TGTGCCAGTAGTGCCCCAGGGTTAGATACGCAGTATTTT
CASSAPGLDTQYF
>-|TRBJ1-1|TRBV10-3|-
TGTGCCATCAGGAGGGGATTGGCCACTGAAGCTTTCTTT
CAIRRGLATEAFF
>TRBD2|TRBJ2-5|TRBV6-1|-
TGTGCCAGCAGTCTACTAGCGGGAGAGACCCAGTACTTC
CASSLLAGETQYF
>-|TRBJ1-2|TRBV6-6|-
TGTGCCAGCAGCCGAGAGTTGAGGGGCTACACCTTC
CASSRELRGYTF
>TRBD1|TRBJ2-1|TRBV5-1|-
TGCGCCAGCAGCCCGGACAGGCATGAGCAGTTCTTC
CASSPDRHEQFF
>TRBD2|TRBJ2-3|TRBV28|-
TGTGCCAGCAGACGACTAGCGGGAGGCCCCACAGATACGCAGTATTTT
CASRRLAGGPTDTQYF
>TRBD2|TRBJ2-7|TRBV10-3|-
TGTGCCACCGGAACAACTAGCGGGAGGAACAACGAGCAGTACTTC
CATGTTSGRNNEQYF